Described below is a single T cell receptor beta chain sequence and its context. Its antigen is not identified. This entry is derived from a study of blood T cells in healthy people across ages. Findings of the study overall: Per million T cells, the diversity of TCR beta decreased roughly linearly as age advanced. Estimated diversity that came from one million T cells was considered an underestimate.

This CDR3 has 16 residues. V was clipped by 6 bases and J by 6 bases; unmatched bases: 12. The germline gives CDR1 MNHEY, CDR2 SVGEGT. Per-sample PBMC isolation yielded at least 6.5 million cells. Using a J-beta primer mix together with a sample-barcoded 5' primer, a second PCR was run for about 7 to 12 cycles. Tags on each cDNA molecule came from a template-switch adaptor with 12 random nucleotides. TCRdb reprocessed the 5' RACE reads via MiXCR and lists one record per CDR3 protein. The table includes some 790,000 distinct CDR3 sequences, around 26% detected once. What was sequenced was blood. The rearrangement joins TRBV6-2 or TRBV6-3 to TRBJ2-2, with 8 bases matching TRBD2. This clonotype originated in a woman aged 80 or over in good health. CDR3 nucleotide sequence: TGTGCCAGCAGGCGCTCGGGGGGGGCGAAACCCGGGGAGCTGTTTTTT. This encodes CASRRSGGAKPGELFF.